This TCR beta chain originates from a study of cytomegalovirus exposure and HLA in healthy donors. Amplification used 60 Vbeta primers and 13 Jbeta primers. TCRdb's table, derived via immunoSEQ multiplex PCR, lists solely in-frame clones and lacks some. There are about 93,000 clones in the sample; around 73% occur only once, and under 4% lies in the top ten. Germline CDR1 SGHRS, CDR2 YFSETQ. V was clipped by 5 bases and J by 5 bases, with 11 bases between them. CDR3 size: 14 residues. Material for sequencing was PBMCs. The sequence was collected from a middle-aged woman in good health and CMV-seronegative. The V call is TRBV5-1, the J call TRBJ1-6, with TRBD1 as a possible D gene (5 bases). DNA for the CDR3: TGCGCCAGCAGTCAGACAGACAATAATTCACCCCTCCACTTT. It encodes CASSQTDNNSPLHF.